This T cell receptor beta chain stems from a study of neurological immune-mediated disorders. V was pared by 6 bases and J by 4 bases, with 9 bases of the junction left unmatched. CDR3 length equals 14 residues. CDR1 SQVTM and CDR2 ANQGSEA come from the germline V gene. This clonotype showed up many times. No antigen is known for it. TCRdb reprocessed the 5' RACE reads with MiXCR, giving one entry per CDR3 protein. The table has 50,000 to 60,000 distinct CDR3 sequences, under 2.5% seen once. Whole-study findings and limits: The phylogenetic placement of 18 of 34 multiple sclerosis patients' repertoires in one related-CDR3 cluster constitutes a possible signature. Patients with HTLV-1-associated myelopathy had the highest level of TCR clonal expansion, whereas patients with multiple sclerosis had the lowest level, falling beneath the level found in healthy controls.

The unsorted libraries were produced from 2 million PBMCs held at -80 C. The source material was PBMCs. This receptor was obtained from a man aged 45-60 years with multiple sclerosis. The chain employs TRBV29-1 and TRBJ2-1; 7 bases agree with TRBD1. CDR3 protein: CSVPNRDRYNEQFF. Written as DNA, the CDR3 is TGCAGCGTACCCAACCGGGACAGATACAATGAGCAGTTCTTC.